Sequencing of this T cell receptor (beta chain) was carried out in a study of T cell responses to AZD1222 COVID-19 vaccine. Trimming left V 5 bases short and J 6 bases short, with 20 bases between. Looked up from germline, CDR1 is SQVTM and CDR2 is ANQGSEA. The CDR3 loop spans 15 amino acids. TCRdb keeps only in-frame clones here, not all; method: immunoSEQ multiplex PCR. Of approximately 210,000 clones detected, about nine tenths appear once; the ten largest clones hold 3% to 3.5%. The source was peripheral blood, collected 28 days after the second AZD1222 dose. The origin of this receptor is an adult who received the AZD1222 COVID-19 vaccine. The chain carries TRBV29-1 and TRBJ2-1; TRBD1 is a possible D gene (6 bases). CDR3: CSVPRTGQRANEQFF. CDR3 sequence (DNA): TGCAGCGTTCCTAGGACGGGACAAAGGGCCAATGAGCAGTTCTTC.